This T cell receptor beta chain came from a study of response to subunit inactivated influenza vaccine. Findings of the study overall: The authors suggested that few new T cells are recruited per seasonal influenza vaccination.

Details on this clonotype: Antigen specificity is unknown.

TCRdb re-derived calls from the RT-PCR reads in MiXCR, one entry per CDR3 protein. This table has 500,000 to 550,000 distinct CDR3 sequences, under 9% appearing once. Germline V gives CDR1 SQVTM, CDR2 ANQGSEA. CDR3 size: 12 residues. Trimming at V came to 7 bases and at J to 4 bases, leaving 5 bases not matched to a gene. The TCR comes from a man aged 45-69 years who received an inactivated influenza vaccine. The chain employs TRBV29-1 and TRBJ2-5; 8 bases agree with TRBD1. Specimen: PBMCs from blood, collected about 23 months after vaccination. As DNA, the CDR3 is TGCAGCGGCTACAGGGGGAGAGAGACCCAGTACTTC. This translates into CSGYRGRETQYF.